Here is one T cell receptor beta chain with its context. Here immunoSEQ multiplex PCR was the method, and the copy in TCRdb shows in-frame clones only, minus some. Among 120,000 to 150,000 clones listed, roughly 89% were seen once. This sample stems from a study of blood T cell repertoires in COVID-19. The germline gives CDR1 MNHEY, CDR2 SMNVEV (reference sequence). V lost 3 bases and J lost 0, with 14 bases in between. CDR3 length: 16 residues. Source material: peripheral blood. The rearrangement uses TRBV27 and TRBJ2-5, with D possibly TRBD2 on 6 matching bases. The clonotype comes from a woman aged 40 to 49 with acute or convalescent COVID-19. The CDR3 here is CASSLGWGDHQETQYF. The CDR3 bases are TGTGCCAGCAGTTTGGGGTGGGGGGATCACCAAGAGACCCAGTACTTC.